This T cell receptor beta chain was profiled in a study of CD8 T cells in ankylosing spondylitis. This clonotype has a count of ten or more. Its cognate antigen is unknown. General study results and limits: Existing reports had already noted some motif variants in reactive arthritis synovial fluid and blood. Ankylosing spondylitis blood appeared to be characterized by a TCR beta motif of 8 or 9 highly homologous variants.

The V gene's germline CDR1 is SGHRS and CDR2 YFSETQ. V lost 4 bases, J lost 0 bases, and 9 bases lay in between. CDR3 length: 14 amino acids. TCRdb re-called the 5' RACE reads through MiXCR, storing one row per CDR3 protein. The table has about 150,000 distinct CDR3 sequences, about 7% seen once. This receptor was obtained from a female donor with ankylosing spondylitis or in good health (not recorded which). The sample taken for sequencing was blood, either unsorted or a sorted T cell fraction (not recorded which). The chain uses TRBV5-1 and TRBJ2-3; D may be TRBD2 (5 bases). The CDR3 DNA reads TGCGCCAGCAGCCCCTGGGAGAGCACAGATACGCAGTATTTT. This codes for CASSPWESTDTQYF.